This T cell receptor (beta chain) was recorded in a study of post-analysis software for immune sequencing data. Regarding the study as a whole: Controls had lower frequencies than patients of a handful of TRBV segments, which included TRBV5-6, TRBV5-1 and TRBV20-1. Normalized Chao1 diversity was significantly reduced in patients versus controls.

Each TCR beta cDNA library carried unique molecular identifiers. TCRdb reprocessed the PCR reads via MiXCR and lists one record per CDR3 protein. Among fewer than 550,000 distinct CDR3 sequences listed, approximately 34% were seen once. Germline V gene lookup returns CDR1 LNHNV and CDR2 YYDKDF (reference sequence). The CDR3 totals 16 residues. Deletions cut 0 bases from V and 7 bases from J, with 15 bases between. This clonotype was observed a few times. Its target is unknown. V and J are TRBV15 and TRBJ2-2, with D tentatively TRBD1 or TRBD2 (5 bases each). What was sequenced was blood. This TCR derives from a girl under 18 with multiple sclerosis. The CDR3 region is CATSRDQGRGRGELFF. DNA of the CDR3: TGTGCCACCAGCAGAGATCAGGGCCGGGGCCGCGGGGAGCTGTTTTTT. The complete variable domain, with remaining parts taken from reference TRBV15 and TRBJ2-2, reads DAMVIQNPRYQVTQFGKPVTLSCSQTLNHNVMYWYQQKSSQAPKLLFHYYDKDFNNEADTPDNFQSRRPNTSFCFLDIRSPGLGDTAMYLCATSRDQGRGRGELFFGEGSRLTVL.